Sequencing of this T cell receptor (beta chain) was carried out in a study of cytomegalovirus exposure and HLA in healthy donors. Points from the study as a whole: In a later analysis, HLA-C alleles had the fewest associated TCRs, DRB1 alleles the most. The likely origin of a cluster of highly shared sequence variants was a sequencing artifact. The majority of TCR sequences were rare, yet some public TCRs appeared in many donors.

To note about this clone: Its matching antigen is unknown. One end of the junction fails to match germline, which may point to a read error.

Germline CDR1 reads SNHLY; CDR2 reads FYNNEI. The CDR3 has 15 amino acids. PCR was performed using 60 Vbeta and 13 Jbeta primers. Clones were read by immunoSEQ multiplex PCR, and TCRdb kept only the in-frame ones, dropping some. The repertoire holds about 210,000 clones, with about 80% as singletons. The specimen sequenced was PBMCs. The receptor's source is a male donor in good health and CMV-seronegative. This rearrangement joins TRBV2 to TRBJ2-7, with TRBD1 as a possible D gene (6 bases). In DNA, the CDR3 is TGTGCCAGCAGTGAAGCCATAGATACAGGGTACGTGCAGTACTTC. It translates to CASSEAIDTGYVQYF.